This TCR beta chain was captured by sequencing in a study of technical replicates of blood from a handful of donors. Sequencing used immunoSEQ multiplex PCR; TCRdb keeps in-frame clones, though not all of them. The sample lists some 90,000 clones; approximately 96% were seen once. The CDR3 is 16 amino acids. Germline V lookup: CDR1 GTSNPN, CDR2 SVGIG (reference sequence). V was clipped by 1 base and J by 8 bases; unmatched bases: 12. V is TRBV30 and J is TRBJ2-1; 9 bases align to TRBD2. The receptor comes from a human donor in good health. Sequencing was performed on T cells isolated from PBMCs. CDR3 sequence reads: CAWSGDRTSESHEQFF. CDR3 in DNA: TGTGCCTGGAGTGGGGATAGGACTAGCGAAAGTCATGAGCAGTTCTTC.